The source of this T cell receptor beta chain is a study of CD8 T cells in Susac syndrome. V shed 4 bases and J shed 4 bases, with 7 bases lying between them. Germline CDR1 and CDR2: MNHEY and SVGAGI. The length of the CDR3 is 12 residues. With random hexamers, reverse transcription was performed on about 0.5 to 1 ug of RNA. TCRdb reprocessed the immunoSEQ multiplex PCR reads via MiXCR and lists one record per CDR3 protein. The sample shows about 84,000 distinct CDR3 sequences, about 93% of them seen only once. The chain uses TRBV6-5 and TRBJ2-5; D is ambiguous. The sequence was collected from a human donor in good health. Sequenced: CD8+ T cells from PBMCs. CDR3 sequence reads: CASSSFSETQYF. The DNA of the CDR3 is TGTGCCAGCAGTTCATTTTCAGAGACCCAGTACTTC.